A selection of T cell receptor beta chains follows, all from one sample in a study of shared clonotypes between healthy human individuals. Here immunoSEQ multiplex PCR was the method, and the copy in TCRdb shows in-frame clones only, minus some. Among about 2,200,000 clones listed, approximately 94% were seen once. What was sequenced was naive CD8+ T cells from PBMCs. All receptors come from a man younger than 30 in good health. Some clones in this sample may be carry-over from other donors' samples. The CDR3 runs from the conserved cysteine through the conserved F or W. A D gene is named only where the DNA matches it firmly. Clone size is shown for a subset of rows, as once, few, many or a class of expanded clone.

TRBV19,-,-,TRBJ2-3,CASSLRRSTDTQYF,TGTGCCAGTAGTCTAAGACGGAGCACAGATACGCAGTATTTT
TRBV19,-,-,TRBJ1-2,CASSSFGPPRDGYTF,TGTGCCAGTAGTTCGTTTGGACCCCCACGGGATGGCTACACCTTC
TRBV2,-,-,TRBJ1-4,CASSTRWGEKLFF,TGTGCCAGCAGTACCAGGTGGGGTGAAAAACTGTTTTTT
TRBV7-2,-,once,TRBJ2-1,CASSLRDSTSYNEQFF,TGTGCCAGCAGCTTACGGGACTCAACCTCCTACAATGAGCAGTTCTTC
TRBV25-1,-,-,TRBJ1-5,CASSAGSEGNQPQHF,TGTGCCAGCAGTGCGGGGTCGGAGGGGAATCAGCCCCAGCATTTT
TRBV28,-,-,TRBJ2-5,CASSLTDQETQYF,TGTGCCAGCAGTTTGACAGACCAAGAGACCCAGTACTTC
TRBV7-9,-,-,TRBJ2-1,CASSLDERAKYEQFF,TGTGCCAGCAGCTTAGATGAGAGGGCCAAGTATGAGCAGTTCTTC
TRBV7-2,-,once,TRBJ1-1,CASSLGRRLVNTEAFF,TGTGCCAGCAGCTTGGGACGACGCCTTGTGAACACTGAAGCTTTCTTT
TRBV7-2,TRBD2,-,TRBJ2-1,CASSTGLALDEQFF,TGTGCCAGCAGTACGGGACTAGCTTTGGATGAGCAGTTCTTC
TRBV7-8,-,-,TRBJ2-7,CASSLRAPYEQYF,TGTGCCAGCAGCCTTAGAGCCCCGTACGAGCAGTACTTC
TRBV11-3,TRBD1,once,TRBJ2-2,CASSPSLPGQGYGAGELFF,TGTGCCAGCAGCCCCTCCTTACCCGGACAGGGCTATGGGGCCGGGGAGCTGTTTTTT
TRBV7-3,-,-,TRBJ2-3,CASSSPGPSTDTQYF,TGTGCCAGCAGCTCCCCGGGACCCAGCACAGATACGCAGTATTTT
TRBV27,TRBD1,-,TRBJ1-2,CASSPTGGWGYTF,TGTGCCAGCAGTCCCACAGGGGGCTGGGGCTACACCTTC
TRBV5-6,-,once,TRBJ2-1,CASSPTGSSYNEQFF,TGTGCCAGCAGCCCTACGGGGTCCTCCTACAATGAGCAGTTCTTC
TRBV19,TRBD1,-,TRBJ2-7,CASSTTAGQGYEQYF,TGTGCCAGTAGTACGACGGCGGGACAGGGCTACGAGCAGTACTTC
TRBV27,-,few,TRBJ1-5,CASSPYMSNQPQHF,TGTGCCAGCAGTCCCTACATGAGCAATCAGCCCCAGCATTTT
TRBV18,-,-,TRBJ1-2,CASSPPSTNYGYTF,TGTGCCAGCTCACCACCGAGCACGAACTATGGCTACACCTTC
TRBV4-1,-,-,TRBJ2-7,CASSPTGPLSYEQYF,TGCGCCAGCAGCCCGACCGGCCCCCTTTCCTACGAGCAGTACTTC
TRBV27,-,-,TRBJ1-1,CASSLGGGTEAFF,TGTGCCAGCAGTTTAGGGGGAGGGACTGAAGCTTTCTTT
TRBV14,TRBD2,-,TRBJ2-1,CASSPLAGGYNEQFF,TGTGCCAGCAGTCCACTAGCGGGGGGTTACAATGAGCAGTTCTTC
TRBV15,-,-,TRBJ2-3,CATSRERGTDTQYF,TGTGCCACCAGCAGAGAGAGAGGTACAGATACGCAGTATTTT
TRBV7-2,TRBD2,once,TRBJ2-7,CASSSGLAGEKEQYF,TGTGCCAGCAGCTCCGGACTAGCGGGAGAAAAAGAGCAGTACTTC
TRBV28,-,-,TRBJ2-7,CASSPGTPRTYEQYF,TGTGCCAGCAGCCCCGGGACACCAAGAACCTACGAGCAGTACTTC
TRBV28,-,-,TRBJ1-3,CASSSPGLGNTIYF,TGTGCCAGCAGCTCACCAGGGTTGGGAAACACCATATATTTT
TRBV10-3,TRBD1,-,TRBJ1-2,CAISEKTGPPINYGYTF,TGTGCCATCAGTGAAAAGACAGGGCCACCTATAAACTATGGCTACACCTTC
TRBV11-3,-,-,TRBJ2-1,CASSLKGEIGNEQFF,TGTGCCAGCAGCTTAAAGGGAGAGATTGGCAATGAGCAGTTCTTC
TRBV28,TRBD1,-,TRBJ2-5,CASRHLPDRGQETQYF,TGTGCCAGCAGACATCTACCCGACAGGGGCCAAGAGACCCAGTACTTC
TRBV7-8,-,-,TRBJ2-5,CAGSLDNGGGGETQYF,TGTGCCGGCAGCTTAGATAATGGGGGTGGAGGAGAGACCCAGTACTTC
TRBV7-8,-,-,TRBJ2-3,CASSLEAYHRTDTQYF,TGTGCCAGCAGCTTAGAGGCCTACCACCGCACAGATACGCAGTATTTT